The rows below give T cell receptor beta chains drawn from one sample of a study of Ad26.COV2.S vaccination and SARS-CoV-2 variants. Profiled with immunoSEQ multiplex PCR; TCRdb holds only in-frame clones, not every one. The sample yields some 370,000 clones, roughly 80% seen once. The sequencing here drew on peripheral blood, taken in a trial of Ad26.COV2.S vaccine versus placebo. The receptors derive from a person between 18 and 65 years old who received the Ad26.COV2.S COVID-19 vaccine or a placebo. Each CDR3 is given with its conserved first and last residue. The D gene is left open where the match is weak. Some rows mark clone size as missing; the rest say once, few, many or name a class of expanded clone.

V gene: TRBV19
D gene: TRBD1
clone size: .
CDR3 length: 15
J gene: TRBJ1-1
CDR3 DNA: TGTGCCAGTAGCTGGGAGGGGGCGCGAAGAAGGGGAGCTTTCTTT
CDR3 protein: CASSWEGARRRGAFF

V gene: TRBV5-4
D gene: .
clone size: .
CDR3 length: 15
J gene: TRBJ2-2
CDR3 DNA: TGTGCCAGCAGCTTGAGACGGGAGAACACCGGGGAGCTGTTTTTT
CDR3 protein: CASSLRRENTGELFF

V gene: TRBV11-2
D gene: .
clone size: .
CDR3 length: 15
J gene: TRBJ1-1
CDR3 DNA: TGTGCCAGCAGCCCGGAGGCGGGGGGGTACACTGAAGCTTTCTTT
CDR3 protein: CASSPEAGGYTEAFF

V gene: TRBV24-1
D gene: TRBD2
clone size: .
CDR3 length: 18
J gene: TRBJ2-3
CDR3 DNA: TGTGCCACCAGTGCCCGGAGGAAGAGCGGGGGGGAATCAGATACGCAGTATTTT
CDR3 protein: CATSARRKSGGESDTQYF

V gene: TRBV4-1
D gene: .
clone size: once
CDR3 length: 15
J gene: TRBJ2-1
CDR3 DNA: TGCGCCAGCAGCCAAGACCCGGGACTGGTGAATGAGCAGTTCTTC
CDR3 protein: CASSQDPGLVNEQFF

V gene: TRBV7-2
D gene: .
clone size: .
CDR3 length: 14
J gene: TRBJ2-7
CDR3 DNA: TGTGCCAGCAGCCCGCGGGCCATCTGGGGCGAGCAGTACTTC
CDR3 protein: CASSPRAIWGEQYF

V gene: TRBV6-5
D gene: .
clone size: few
CDR3 length: 15
J gene: TRBJ2-5
CDR3 DNA: TGTGCCAGCAGTTCCCCCCGGGACTCACAAGAGACCCAGTACTTC
CDR3 protein: CASSSPRDSQETQYF

V gene: TRBV7-3
D gene: TRBD2
clone size: .
CDR3 length: 19
J gene: TRBJ2-1
CDR3 DNA: TGTGCCAGCAGCTTAGGTTCTAGCGGGGGGGCCCGAACATTAAATGAGCAGTTCTTC
CDR3 protein: CASSLGSSGGARTLNEQFF

V gene: TRBV5-1
D gene: TRBD1
clone size: .
CDR3 length: 18
J gene: TRBJ2-6
CDR3 DNA: TGCGCCAGCAGCTTGGGTGACAGGGCACTCTCTGGGGCCAACGTCCTGACTTTC
CDR3 protein: CASSLGDRALSGANVLTF

V gene: TRBV29-1
D gene: .
clone size: .
CDR3 length: 13
J gene: TRBJ1-2
CDR3 DNA: TGCAGCGTTGAAGCGTTGGGTCAGCCTGGCTACACCTTC
CDR3 protein: CSVEALGQPGYTF

V gene: TRBV24-1
D gene: .
clone size: .
CDR3 length: 12
J gene: TRBJ2-2
CDR3 DNA: TGTGCCACCAGTGAGGGGGACGGGGAGCTGTTTTTT
CDR3 protein: CATSEGDGELFF

V gene: TRBV6-5
D gene: .
clone size: few
CDR3 length: 14
J gene: TRBJ2-7
CDR3 DNA: TGTGCCAGCCGGCGAGCACTGGGCCCCTACGAGCAGTACTTC
CDR3 protein: CASRRALGPYEQYF

V gene: TRBV6-5
D gene: .
clone size: .
CDR3 length: 11
J gene: TRBJ2-5
CDR3 DNA: TGTGCCAGCATGGGGGTAGAGACCCAGTACTTC
CDR3 protein: CASMGVETQYF

V gene: TRBV3-1/TRBV3-2
D gene: .
clone size: .
CDR3 length: 16
J gene: TRBJ2-7
CDR3 DNA: TGTGCCAGCAGCCACCCCCTTGGCAGCGGATACTACGAGCAGTACTTC
CDR3 protein: CASSHPLGSGYYEQYF

V gene: TRBV3-1/TRBV3-2
D gene: .
clone size: .
CDR3 length: 13
J gene: TRBJ2-2
CDR3 DNA: TGTGCCAGCCACAGGGAGAACACCGGGGAGCTGTTTTTT
CDR3 protein: CASHRENTGELFF

V gene: TRBV4-1
D gene: TRBD1
clone size: once
CDR3 length: 17
J gene: TRBJ1-3
CDR3 DNA: TGCGCCAGCAGCCAAGATCCGGACGGGACAGGCGGAGGCACCATATATTTT
CDR3 protein: CASSQDPDGTGGGTIYF

V gene: TRBV4-1
D gene: TRBD2
clone size: .
CDR3 length: 15
J gene: TRBJ2-1
CDR3 DNA: TGCGCCAGCAGCCAACTAGCGGACTCCTACAATGAGCAGTTCTTC
CDR3 protein: CASSQLADSYNEQFF

V gene: TRBV5-1
D gene: TRBD2
clone size: .
CDR3 length: 16
J gene: TRBJ2-5
CDR3 DNA: TGCGCCAGCAGCTTGGATTCGGCGGGGGTTGGGGAGACCCAGTACTTC
CDR3 protein: CASSLDSAGVGETQYF